The sequence of this T cell receptor beta chain was determined in a study of regulatory T cells in long-lasting Graves disease. Construction of TCR beta libraries relied on iRepertoire HTBI primers and on Arm-PCR targeting CDR3 regions. As processed by the authors: The identification of approximately 62 TRBV and some 14 TRBJ segments was made across samples. TCRdb reprocessed the multiplex PCR reads with MiXCR, giving one entry per CDR3 protein. The V and J calls, along with clone size, are taken from TCRdb and not from the paper's own processing. The sample consists of 300,000 or so distinct CDR3 sequences, 15% to 20% of them appearing once. Stated time point: persistent/refractory GD, antithyroid drugs over 5 years with positive TRAb. The authors made the TCR library using RNA they extracted from PBMCs. There are 16 residues in the CDR3. The V end was cut by 5 bases, the J end by 4 bases, with 18 bases between. The germline V gene encodes CDR1 MNHNS and CDR2 SASEGT.

General observations from the study: Small numbers of samples may have cut accuracy. Persistent patients shared more public clonotypes (roughly 2,800) than new patients (roughly 970). Patients with persistent disease showed a bias toward TRBV28, TRBJ1-2 and TRBJ2-5.

The sample holds a few counts of this clonotype. Its cognate antigen is unknown. The TCR comes from a female donor with Graves disease. This sample comprised peripheral blood mononuclear cells (PBMCs), obtained when the disease was refractory, from a patient treated with antithyroid drugs. The chain couples TRBV6-1 to TRBJ1-5; tentative D call: TRBD1 (6 bases). CDR3 bases: TGTGCCAGCAGTCCGATACAGGGAGGACGGAATCAGCCCCAGCATTTT. Translated: CASSPIQGGRNQPQHF.